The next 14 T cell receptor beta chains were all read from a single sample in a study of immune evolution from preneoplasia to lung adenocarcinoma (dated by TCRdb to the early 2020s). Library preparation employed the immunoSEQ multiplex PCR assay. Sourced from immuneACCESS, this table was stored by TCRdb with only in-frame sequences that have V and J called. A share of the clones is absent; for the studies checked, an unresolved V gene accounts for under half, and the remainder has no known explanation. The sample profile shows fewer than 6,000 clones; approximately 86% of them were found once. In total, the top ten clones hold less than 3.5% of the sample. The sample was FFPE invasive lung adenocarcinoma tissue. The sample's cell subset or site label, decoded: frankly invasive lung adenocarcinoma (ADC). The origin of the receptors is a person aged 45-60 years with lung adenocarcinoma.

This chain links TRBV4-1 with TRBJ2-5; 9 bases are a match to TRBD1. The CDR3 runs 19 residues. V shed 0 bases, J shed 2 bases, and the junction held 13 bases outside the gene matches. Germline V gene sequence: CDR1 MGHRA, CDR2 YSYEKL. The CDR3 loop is CASSQDFRTGERQQETQYF. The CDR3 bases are TGCGCCAGCAGCCAAGATTTCCGGACAGGGGAGCGACAACAAGAGACCCAGTACTTC.

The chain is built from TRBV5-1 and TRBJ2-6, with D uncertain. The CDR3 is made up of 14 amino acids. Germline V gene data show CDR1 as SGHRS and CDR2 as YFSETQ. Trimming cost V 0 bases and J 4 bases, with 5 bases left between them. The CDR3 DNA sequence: TGCGCCAGCAGCTTGGGTTGGGGGGCCAACGTCCTGACTTTC. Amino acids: CASSLGWGANVLTF.

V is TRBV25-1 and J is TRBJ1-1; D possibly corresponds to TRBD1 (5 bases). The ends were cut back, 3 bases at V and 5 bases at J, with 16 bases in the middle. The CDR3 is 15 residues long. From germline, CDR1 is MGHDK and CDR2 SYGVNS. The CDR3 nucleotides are TGTGCCAGCAGTGATGCCTTCGGGACGTCGACTGAAGCTTTCTTT. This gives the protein CASSDAFGTSTEAFF.

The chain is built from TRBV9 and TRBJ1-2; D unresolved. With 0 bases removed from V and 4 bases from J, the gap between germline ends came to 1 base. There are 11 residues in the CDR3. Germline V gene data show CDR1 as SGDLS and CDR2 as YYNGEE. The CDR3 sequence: CASSVGYGYTF. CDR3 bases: TGTGCCAGCAGCGTAGGCTATGGCTACACCTTC.

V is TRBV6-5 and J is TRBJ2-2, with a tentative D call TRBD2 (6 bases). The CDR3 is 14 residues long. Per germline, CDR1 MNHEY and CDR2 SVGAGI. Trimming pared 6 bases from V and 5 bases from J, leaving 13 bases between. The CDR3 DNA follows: TGTGCCAGCAGGGGACGGGAGAGTACCGGGGAGCTGTTTTTT. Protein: CASRGRESTGELFF.

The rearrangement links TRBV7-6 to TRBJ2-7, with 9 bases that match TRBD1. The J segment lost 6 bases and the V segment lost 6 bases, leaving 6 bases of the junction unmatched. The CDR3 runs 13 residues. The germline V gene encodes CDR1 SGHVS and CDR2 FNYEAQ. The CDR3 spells CASSQGQGTEQYF. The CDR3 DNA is TGTGCCAGCAGTCAAGGACAGGGGACCGAGCAGTACTTC.

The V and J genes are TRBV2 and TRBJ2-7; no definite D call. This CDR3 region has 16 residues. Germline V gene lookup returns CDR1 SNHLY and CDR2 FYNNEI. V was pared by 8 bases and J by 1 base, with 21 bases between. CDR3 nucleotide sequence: TGTGCCAGCCGTAAAAAGGGCAGGACCCTTTCCTACGAGCAGTACTTC. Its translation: CASRKKGRTLSYEQYF. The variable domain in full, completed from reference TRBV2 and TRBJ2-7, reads EPEVTQTPSHQVTQMGQEVILRCVPISNHLYFYWYRQILGQKVEFLVSFYNNEISEKSEIFDDQFSVERPDGSNFTLKIRSTKLEDSAMYFCASRKKGRTLSYEQYFGPGTRLTVT.

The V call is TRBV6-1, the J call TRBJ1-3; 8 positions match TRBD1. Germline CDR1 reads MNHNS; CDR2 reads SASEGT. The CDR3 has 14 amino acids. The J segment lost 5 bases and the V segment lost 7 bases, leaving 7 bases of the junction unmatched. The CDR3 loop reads CASNARTGRNTIYF. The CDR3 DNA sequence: TGTGCCAGCAATGCCCGGACAGGGAGAAACACCATATATTTT.

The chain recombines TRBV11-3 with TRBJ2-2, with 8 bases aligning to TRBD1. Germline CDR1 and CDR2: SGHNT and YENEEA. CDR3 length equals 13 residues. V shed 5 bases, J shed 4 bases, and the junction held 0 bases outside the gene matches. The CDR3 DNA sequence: TGTGCCAGCAGCACAGGGGGCACCGGGGAGCTGTTTTTT. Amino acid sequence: CASSTGGTGELFF.

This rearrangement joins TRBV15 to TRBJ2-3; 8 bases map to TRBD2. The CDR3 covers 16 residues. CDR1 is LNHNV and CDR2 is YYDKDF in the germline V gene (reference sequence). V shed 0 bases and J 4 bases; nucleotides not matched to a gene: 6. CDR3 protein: CATSRESGGLPDTQYF. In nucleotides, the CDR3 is TGTGCCACCAGCAGAGAGTCGGGAGGGCTTCCAGATACGCAGTATTTT. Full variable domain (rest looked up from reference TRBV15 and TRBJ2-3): DAMVIQNPRYQVTQFGKPVTLSCSQTLNHNVMYWYQQKSSQAPKLLFHYYDKDFNNEADTPDNFQSRRPNTSFCFLDIRSPGLGDTAMYLCATSRESGGLPDTQYFGPGTRLTVL.

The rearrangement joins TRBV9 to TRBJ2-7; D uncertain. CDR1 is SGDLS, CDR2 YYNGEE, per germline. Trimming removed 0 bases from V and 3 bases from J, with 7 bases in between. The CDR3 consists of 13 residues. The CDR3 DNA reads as TGTGCCAGCAGCGTAGGAAACGACTACGAGCAGTACTTC. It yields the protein CASSVGNDYEQYF.

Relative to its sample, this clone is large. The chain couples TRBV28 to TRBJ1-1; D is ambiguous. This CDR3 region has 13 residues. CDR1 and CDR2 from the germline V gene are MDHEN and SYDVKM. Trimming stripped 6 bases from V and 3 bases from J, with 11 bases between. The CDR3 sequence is CASSLGLDTEAFF. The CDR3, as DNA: TGTGCCAGCAGCCTAGGCCTGGACACTGAAGCTTTCTTT.

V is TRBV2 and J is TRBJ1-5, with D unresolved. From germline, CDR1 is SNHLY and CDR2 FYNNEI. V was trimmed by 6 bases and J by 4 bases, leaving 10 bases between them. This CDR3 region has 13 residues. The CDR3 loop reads CASSADTNQPQHF. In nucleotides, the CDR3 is TGTGCCAGCAGCGCAGACACTAATCAGCCCCAGCATTTT.

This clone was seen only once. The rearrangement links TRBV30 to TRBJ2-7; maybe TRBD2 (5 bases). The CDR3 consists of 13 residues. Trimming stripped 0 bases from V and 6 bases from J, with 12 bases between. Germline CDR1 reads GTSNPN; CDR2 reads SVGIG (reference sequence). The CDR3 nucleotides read TGTGCCTGGAGTGTACTAGGGATGGGCGAGCAGTACTTC. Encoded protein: CAWSVLGMGEQYF.